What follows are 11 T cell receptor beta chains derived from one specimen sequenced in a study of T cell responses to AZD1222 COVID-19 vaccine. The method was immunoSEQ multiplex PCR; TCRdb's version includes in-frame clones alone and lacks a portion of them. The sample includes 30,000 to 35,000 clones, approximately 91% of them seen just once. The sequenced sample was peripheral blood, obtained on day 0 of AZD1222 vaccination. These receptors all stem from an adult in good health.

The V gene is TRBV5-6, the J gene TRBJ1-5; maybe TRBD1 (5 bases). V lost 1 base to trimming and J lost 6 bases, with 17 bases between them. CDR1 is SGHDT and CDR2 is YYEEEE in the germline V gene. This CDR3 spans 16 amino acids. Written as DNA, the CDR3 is TGTGCCAGCAGCTTGTTAGGGGCAGGTTTAGTTCAGCCCCAGCATTTT. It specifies CASSLLGAGLVQPQHF.

As DNA, the CDR3 is TGTGCCAGCAGTATAGCCGGGACAGCAATTCAAGAGACCCAGTACTTC. This sequence encodes CASSIAGTAIQETQYF. This chain joins TRBV28 and TRBJ2-5; 7 nucleotides align to TRBD1. Germline V gives CDR1 MDHEN, CDR2 SYDVKM. Trimming at V came to 5 bases and at J to 2 bases, leaving 11 bases not matched to a gene. CDR3 length: 16 amino acids. Looking up the rest from reference TRBV28 and TRBJ2-5 gives the full variable domain: DVKVTQSSRYLVKRTGEKVFLECVQDMDHENMFWYRQDPGLGLRLIYFSYDVKMKEKGDIPEGYSVSREKKERFSLILESASTNQTSMYLCASSIAGTAIQETQYFGPGTRLLVL.

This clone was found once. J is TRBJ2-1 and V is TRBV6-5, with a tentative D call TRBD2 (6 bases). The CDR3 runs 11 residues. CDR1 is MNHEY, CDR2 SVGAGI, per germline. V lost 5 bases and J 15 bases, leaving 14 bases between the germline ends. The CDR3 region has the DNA TGTGCCAGCAGTCTATTACAGCGGGCGTTCTTC. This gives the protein CASSLLQRAFF.

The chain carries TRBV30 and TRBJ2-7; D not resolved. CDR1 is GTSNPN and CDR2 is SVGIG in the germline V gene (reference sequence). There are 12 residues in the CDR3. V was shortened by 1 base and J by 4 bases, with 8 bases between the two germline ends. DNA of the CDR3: TGTGCCTGGAGTGCCCCGCGATACGAGCAGTACTTC. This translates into CAWSAPRYEQYF. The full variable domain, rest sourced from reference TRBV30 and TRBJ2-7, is SQTIHQWPATLVQPVGSPLSLECTVEGTSNPNLYWYRQAAGRGLQLLFYSVGIGQISSEVPQNLSASRPQDRQFILSSKKLLLSDSGFYLCAWSAPRYEQYFGPGTRLTVT.

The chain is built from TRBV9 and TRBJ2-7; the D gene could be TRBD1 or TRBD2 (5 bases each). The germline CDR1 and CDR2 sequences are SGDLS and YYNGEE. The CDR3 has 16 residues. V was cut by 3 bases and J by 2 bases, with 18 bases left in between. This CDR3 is CASSERGVQTTYEQYF. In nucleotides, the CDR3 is TGTGCCAGCAGCGAGAGGGGCGTACAGACTACCTACGAGCAGTACTTC.

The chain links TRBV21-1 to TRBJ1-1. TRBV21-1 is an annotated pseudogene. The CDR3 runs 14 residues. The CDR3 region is CASSNYNGQSEAFF. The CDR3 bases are TGTGCCAGCAGCAATTATAACGGCCAGTCTGAAGCTTTCTTT.

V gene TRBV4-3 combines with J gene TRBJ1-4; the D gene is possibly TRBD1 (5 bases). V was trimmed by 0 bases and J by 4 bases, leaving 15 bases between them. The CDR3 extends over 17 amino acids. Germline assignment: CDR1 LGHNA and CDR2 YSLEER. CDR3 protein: CASSQESVGTHNEKLFF. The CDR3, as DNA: TGCGCCAGCAGCCAAGAGTCAGTAGGGACCCATAATGAAAAACTGTTTTTT.

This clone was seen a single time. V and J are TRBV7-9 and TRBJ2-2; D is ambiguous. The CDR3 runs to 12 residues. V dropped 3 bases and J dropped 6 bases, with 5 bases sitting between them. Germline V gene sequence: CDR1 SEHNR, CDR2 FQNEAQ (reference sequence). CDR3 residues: CASSLNPGELFF. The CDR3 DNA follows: TGTGCCAGCAGCTTGAATCCCGGGGAGCTGTTTTTT.

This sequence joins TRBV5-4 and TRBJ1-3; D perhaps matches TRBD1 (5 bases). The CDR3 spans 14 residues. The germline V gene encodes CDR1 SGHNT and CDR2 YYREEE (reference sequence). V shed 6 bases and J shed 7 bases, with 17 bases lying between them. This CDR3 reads CASTDLREGNTIYF. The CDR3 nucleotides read TGTGCCAGCACCGACCTCAGGGAGGGGAACACCATATATTTT.

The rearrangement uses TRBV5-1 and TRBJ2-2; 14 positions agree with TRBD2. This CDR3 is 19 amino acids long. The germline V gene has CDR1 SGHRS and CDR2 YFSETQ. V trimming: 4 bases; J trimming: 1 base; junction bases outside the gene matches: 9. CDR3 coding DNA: TGCGCCAGCAGCCTTCGTCCGGGACTAGCGGGGGAGAACACCGGGGAGCTGTTTTTT. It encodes CASSLRPGLAGENTGELFF. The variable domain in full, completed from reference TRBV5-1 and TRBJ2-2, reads KAGVTQTPRYLIKTRGQQVTLSCSPISGHRSVSWYQQTPGQGLQFLFEYFSETQRNKGNFPGRFSGRQFSNSRSEMNVSTLELGDSALYLCASSLRPGLAGENTGELFFGEGSRLTVL.

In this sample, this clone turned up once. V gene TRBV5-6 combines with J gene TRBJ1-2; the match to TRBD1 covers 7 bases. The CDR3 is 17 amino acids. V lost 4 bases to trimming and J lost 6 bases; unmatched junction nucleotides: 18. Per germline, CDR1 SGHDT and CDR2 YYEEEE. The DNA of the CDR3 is TGTGCCAGCAGCCCGGAAGTTCACAGGGGAGGTGTCAATGGCTACACCTTC. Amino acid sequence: CASSPEVHRGGVNGYTF.